This is a list of T cell receptor beta chains from one sample in a study of T cells in Graves' hyperthyroidism and ophthalmopathy. TCRdb re-derived calls from the multiplex PCR reads in MiXCR, one entry per CDR3 protein. The sample gives 660,000 or so distinct CDR3 sequences, roughly 45% of which show up once; about 7% is in the top ten. Sequencing used peripheral blood or thyroid tissue (not recorded which). Receptor source: an adult man with Graves' disease, either hyperthyroidism or ophthalmopathy (not recorded which). The CDR3 runs from the conserved cysteine through the conserved F or W. A D gene is named only where the DNA matches it firmly. Rows give clone size only sometimes, using once, few, many, or a class for an expanded clone.

size: many
V: TRBV7-9
D: TRBD1
J: TRBJ2-7
CDR3: CASSPNDRGHEQYF
DNA: TGTGCCAGCAGCCCTAATGACAGGGGCCACGAGCAGTACTTC

size: many
V: TRBV9
D: -
J: TRBJ1-5
CDR3: CASSASDSNQPQHF
DNA: TGTGCCAGCAGCGCAAGTGATAGCAATCAGCCCCAGCATTTT

size: once
V: TRBV5-4
D: -
J: TRBJ1-6
CDR3: CASSSDAGTAGGSPLHF
DNA: TGTGCCAGCAGCTCGGATGCAGGGACGGCGGGTGGTTCACCCCTCCACTTT

size: -
V: TRBV29-1
D: -
J: TRBJ1-2
CDR3: CSVWGHSLNYGYTF
DNA: TGCAGCGTTTGGGGGCACAGCCTGAACTATGGCTACACCTTC

size: many
V: TRBV10-2
D: -
J: TRBJ1-5
CDR3: CASSVQGGQPQHF
DNA: TGCGCCAGCAGCGTACAGGGCGGTCAGCCCCAGCATTTT

size: -
V: TRBV11-2
D: -
J: TRBJ2-7
CDR3: CASSSLRGLGEQYF
DNA: TGTGCCAGCAGCTCGCTCAGGGGCTTGGGCGAGCAGTACTTC

size: few
V: TRBV7-9
D: TRBD1
J: TRBJ2-5
CDR3: CASSPHLGQGRGETQYF
DNA: TGTGCCAGCAGCCCCCACCTGGGACAGGGCCGGGGGGAGACCCAGTACTTC

size: -
V: TRBV19
D: TRBD1
J: TRBJ2-7
CDR3: CASRQHRDRVDEQYF
DNA: TGTGCCAGTAGGCAGCACCGGGACAGGGTAGACGAGCAGTACTTC

size: -
V: TRBV19
D: TRBD1
J: TRBJ2-5
CDR3: CASSASTGVSQPQYF
DNA: TGTGCCAGTAGCGCATCGACAGGGGTCAGTCAGCCCCAGTACTTC

size: -
V: TRBV7-2
D: TRBD1
J: TRBJ2-7
CDR3: CASSLALQGAWEQYF
DNA: TGTGCCAGCAGCTTAGCCCTACAGGGGGCTTGGGAGCAGTACTTC

size: -
V: TRBV7-9
D: TRBD2
J: TRBJ2-7
CDR3: CASSLEGGQTYEQYF
DNA: TGTGCCAGCAGCTTAGAGGGAGGGCAGACCTACGAGCAGTACTTC

size: once
V: TRBV10-2
D: -
J: TRBJ1-5
CDR3: CASRATGYNQPQHF
DNA: TGCGCCAGCAGGGCTACAGGGTACAATCAGCCCCAGCATTTT

size: -
V: TRBV6-5
D: -
J: TRBJ2-7
CDR3: CASSSLGRGAREQYF
DNA: TGTGCCAGCAGTTCACTGGGCAGAGGGGCTCGCGAGCAGTACTTC

size: -
V: TRBV9
D: -
J: TRBJ1-1
CDR3: CASSVVMGTGTEAFF
DNA: TGTGCCAGCAGCGTAGTCATGGGGACGGGCACTGAAGCTTTCTTT

size: few
V: TRBV29-1
D: -
J: TRBJ1-1
CDR3: CSVSTGGRTEAFF
DNA: TGCAGCGTCTCTACAGGAGGGAGAACTGAAGCTTTCTTT

size: few
V: TRBV2
D: TRBD1
J: TRBJ2-7
CDR3: CASSEARTGAAYEQYF
DNA: TGTGCCAGCAGTGAAGCAAGGACAGGGGCGGCCTACGAGCAGTACTTC

size: -
V: TRBV2
D: TRBD1
J: TRBJ1-1
CDR3: CAWSGYRGRNTEAFF
DNA: TGTGCCTGGAGTGGCTACAGGGGACGGAACACTGAAGCTTTCTTT

size: -
V: TRBV2
D: TRBD1
J: TRBJ2-7
CDR3: CASSELGQGTWRADYEQYF
DNA: TGTGCCAGCAGTGAGTTGGGACAGGGGACGTGGAGGGCGGACTACGAGCAGTACTTC

size: -
V: TRBV9
D: -
J: TRBJ1-2
CDR3: CASSAMTDSPGYGYTF
DNA: TGTGCCAGCAGCGCAATGACGGACAGCCCTGGGTATGGCTACACCTTC

size: -
V: TRBV7-9
D: -
J: TRBJ1-1
CDR3: CASSRGAGTEAFF
DNA: TGTGCCAGCAGCCGGGGTGCGGGCACTGAAGCTTTCTTT

size: many
V: TRBV24-1
D: TRBD1
J: TRBJ2-5
CDR3: CATSGQGVWETQYF
DNA: TGTGCCACCAGTGGCCAGGGGGTATGGGAGACCCAGTACTTC

size: -
V: TRBV20-1
D: -
J: TRBJ1-1
CDR3: CSANLGGEDTEAFF
DNA: TGCAGTGCTAACTTAGGGGGTGAAGACACTGAAGCTTTCTTT

size: -
V: TRBV29-1
D: -
J: TRBJ1-3
CDR3: CSVGGTRGNTIYF
DNA: TGCAGCGTCGGGGGAACTCGTGGAAACACCATATATTTT

size: many
V: TRBV2
D: -
J: TRBJ1-1
CDR3: CASVEGTEAFF
DNA: TGTGCCAGCGTCGAGGGCACTGAAGCTTTCTTT

size: -
V: TRBV29-1
D: -
J: TRBJ1-4
CDR3: CSVSLTGLNEKLFF
DNA: TGCAGCGTCTCATTAACAGGGCTTAACGAAAAACTGTTTTTT

size: -
V: TRBV12-3/TRBV12-4
D: -
J: TRBJ1-1
CDR3: CASSLDGGYNTEAFF
DNA: TGTGCCAGCAGCTTAGATGGGGGGTATAACACTGAAGCTTTCTTT

size: -
V: TRBV24-1
D: TRBD1
J: TRBJ1-2
CDR3: CATSRTGVTNYGYTF
DNA: TGTGCCACCAGCCGGACAGGGGTGACTAACTATGGCTACACCTTC

size: few
V: TRBV10-3
D: -
J: TRBJ1-2
CDR3: CAISETGGYTF
DNA: TGTGCCATCAGTGAGACGGGGGGCTACACCTTC

size: -
V: TRBV6-1
D: TRBD1
J: TRBJ1-1
CDR3: CASSRQGAYTEAFF
DNA: TGTGCCAGTAGTAGGCAGGGGGCTTACACTGAAGCTTTCTTT

size: -
V: TRBV7-8
D: -
J: TRBJ1-5
CDR3: CARNSQGSNQPQHF
DNA: TGTGCTAGGAACTCACAGGGCAGCAATCAGCCCCAGCATTTT

size: -
V: TRBV12-3/TRBV12-4
D: -
J: TRBJ1-3
CDR3: CASSLSYPSSGNTIYF
DNA: TGTGCCAGCAGTTTAAGCTACCCAAGCTCTGGAAACACCATATATTTT

size: -
V: TRBV20-1
D: -
J: TRBJ1-1
CDR3: CSASWAGALNTEAFF
DNA: TGCAGTGCTAGTTGGGCAGGAGCCTTAAACACTGAAGCTTTCTTT

size: -
V: TRBV7-9
D: -
J: TRBJ1-6
CDR3: CASSLWLGGFSYNSPLHF
DNA: TGTGCCAGCAGCTTGTGGCTTGGCGGTTTCTCCTATAATTCACCCCTCCACTTT

size: many
V: TRBV29-1
D: -
J: TRBJ1-4
CDR3: CSVYERDDEKLFF
DNA: TGCAGCGTTTATGAAAGGGATGACGAAAAACTGTTTTTT

size: once
V: TRBV11-1
D: TRBD1
J: TRBJ2-3
CDR3: CASSPTGGMQYF
DNA: TGTGCCAGCAGCCCAACAGGGGGAATGCAGTATTTT

size: -
V: TRBV2
D: TRBD1
J: TRBJ1-2
CDR3: CASREMGTGWYGYTF
DNA: TGTGCCAGCAGGGAAATGGGGACAGGCTGGTATGGCTACACCTTC

size: -
V: TRBV12-3/TRBV12-4
D: -
J: TRBJ1-1
CDR3: CASSLLGHGGAFF
DNA: TGTGCCAGCAGTTTATTGGGACACGGGGGAGCTTTCTTT

size: few
V: TRBV7-8
D: -
J: TRBJ1-2
CDR3: CASSLRPGETYGYTF
DNA: TGTGCCAGCAGCCTACGCCCGGGTGAAACTTATGGCTACACCTTC

size: -
V: TRBV19
D: -
J: TRBJ1-2
CDR3: CASSIGGQSNYGYTF
DNA: TGTGCCAGTAGTATCGGAGGACAGTCTAACTATGGCTACACCTTC

size: many
V: TRBV19
D: -
J: TRBJ2-6
CDR3: CASEQGSGGANVLTF
DNA: TGTGCCAGCGAACAGGGCTCTGGTGGGGCCAACGTCCTGACTTTC

size: many
V: TRBV29-1
D: -
J: TRBJ2-2
CDR3: CSSRENTGELFF
DNA: TGCAGTTCCCGGGAAAACACCGGGGAGCTGTTTTTT

size: -
V: TRBV6-1
D: -
J: TRBJ1-4
CDR3: CDSSSGPPNEKLFF
DNA: TGTGACAGCAGCTCGGGACCGCCTAATGAAAAACTGTTTTTT

size: few
V: TRBV20-1
D: -
J: TRBJ1-1
CDR3: CSARDVGQVDTEAFF
DNA: TGCAGTGCTAGAGATGTAGGGCAGGTAGACACTGAAGCTTTCTTT

size: -
V: TRBV6-1
D: -
J: TRBJ1-2
CDR3: CASSYSTTARGYTF
DNA: TGTGCCAGCAGTTACTCCACTACAGCGAGAGGCTACACCTTC

size: -
V: TRBV5-1
D: -
J: TRBJ1-1
CDR3: CASSRGASTTEAFF
DNA: TGCGCCAGCAGCCGGGGGGCAAGCACCACTGAAGCTTTCTTT

size: -
V: TRBV20-1
D: -
J: TRBJ1-1
CDR3: CSARRSLNTEAFF
DNA: TGCAGTGCTAGAAGGTCCTTGAACACTGAAGCTTTCTTT

size: few
V: TRBV20-1
D: -
J: TRBJ2-6
CDR3: CSAREDSSGANVLTF
DNA: TGCAGTGCTAGAGAAGACAGCTCTGGGGCCAACGTCCTGACTTTC

size: -
V: TRBV11-2
D: TRBD1
J: TRBJ1-1
CDR3: CASSPLTGFAANTEAFF
DNA: TGTGCCAGCAGCCCGTTGACAGGGTTCGCTGCGAACACTGAAGCTTTCTTT

size: many
V: TRBV20-1
D: -
J: TRBJ2-5
CDR3: CSASKMETQYF
DNA: TGCAGTGCTAGTAAAATGGAGACCCAGTACTTC

size: -
V: TRBV2
D: -
J: TRBJ1-4
CDR3: CASRGTGNIDEKLFF
DNA: TGTGCCAGCAGGGGAACAGGGAACATAGACGAAAAACTGTTTTTT

size: once
V: TRBV24-1
D: -
J: TRBJ2-3
CDR3: CATSTPSTQYF
DNA: TGTGCCACCAGTACCCCCTCTACGCAGTATTTT

size: -
V: TRBV7-9
D: -
J: TRBJ2-7
CDR3: CASSFGRVNEQYF
DNA: TGTGCCAGCAGCTTCGGCAGGGTGAACGAGCAGTACTTC

size: few
V: TRBV20-1
D: -
J: TRBJ2-7
CDR3: CSAKTSIVSYEQYF
DNA: TGCAGTGCCAAGACTAGTATAGTCTCCTACGAGCAGTACTTC

size: -
V: TRBV5-1
D: -
J: TRBJ2-5
CDR3: CASSLESRETQYF
DNA: TGCGCCAGCAGCTTAGAGTCCCGGGAGACCCAGTACTTC